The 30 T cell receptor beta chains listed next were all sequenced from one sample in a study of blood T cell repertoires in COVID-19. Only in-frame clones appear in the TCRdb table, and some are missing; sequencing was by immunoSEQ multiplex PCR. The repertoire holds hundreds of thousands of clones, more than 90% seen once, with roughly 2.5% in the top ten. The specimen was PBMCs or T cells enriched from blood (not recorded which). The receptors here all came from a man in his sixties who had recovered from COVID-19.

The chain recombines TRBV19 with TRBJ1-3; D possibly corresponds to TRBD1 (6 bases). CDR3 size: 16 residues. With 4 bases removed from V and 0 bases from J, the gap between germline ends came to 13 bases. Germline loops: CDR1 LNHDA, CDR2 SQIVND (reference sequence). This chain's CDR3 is CASSTDRPLSGNTIYF. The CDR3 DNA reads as TGTGCCAGTAGTACGGACAGACCACTCTCTGGAAACACCATATATTTT.

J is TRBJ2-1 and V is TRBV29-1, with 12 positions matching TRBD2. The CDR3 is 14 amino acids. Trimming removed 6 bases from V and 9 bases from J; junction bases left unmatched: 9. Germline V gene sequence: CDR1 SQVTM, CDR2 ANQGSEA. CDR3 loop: CSVGGLAGWSEQFF. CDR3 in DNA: TGCAGCGTCGGTGGACTAGCGGGATGGTCTGAGCAGTTCTTC.

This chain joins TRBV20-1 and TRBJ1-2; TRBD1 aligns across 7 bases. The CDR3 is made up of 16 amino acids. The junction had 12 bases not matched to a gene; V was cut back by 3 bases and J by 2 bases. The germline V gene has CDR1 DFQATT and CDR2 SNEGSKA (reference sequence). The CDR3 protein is CSASPSGRQGNYGYTF. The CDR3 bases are TGCAGTGCTAGTCCCAGCGGGAGACAGGGAAACTATGGCTACACCTTC.

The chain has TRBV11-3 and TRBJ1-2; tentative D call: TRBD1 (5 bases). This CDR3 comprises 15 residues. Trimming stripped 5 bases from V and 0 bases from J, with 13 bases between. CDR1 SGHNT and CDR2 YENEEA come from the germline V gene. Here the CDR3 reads CASSRPTGANYGYTF. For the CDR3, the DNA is TGTGCCAGCAGCAGACCTACAGGAGCTAACTATGGCTACACCTTC.

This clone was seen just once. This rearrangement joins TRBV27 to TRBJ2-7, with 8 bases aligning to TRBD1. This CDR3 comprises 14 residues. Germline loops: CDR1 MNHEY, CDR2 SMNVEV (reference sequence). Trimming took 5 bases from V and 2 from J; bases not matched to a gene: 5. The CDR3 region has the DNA TGTGCCAGCAGTACAGGGGGAACACCCTACGAGCAGTACTTC. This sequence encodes CASSTGGTPYEQYF.

CDR3 residues: CASSFGGQSYNEQFF. The CDR3 region has the DNA TGTGCCAGCAGCTTCGGAGGTCAGTCCTACAATGAGCAGTTCTTC. This chain connects TRBV5-8 to TRBJ2-1; D is perhaps TRBD2 (5 bases). The CDR3 totals 15 residues. Trimming removed 2 bases at V and 1 base at J, with 10 bases between. Per germline, CDR1 SGHTS and CDR2 YDEGEE.

DNA of the CDR3: TGTGCCAGCAGCAGAACCGAACGGGGCTCCTACGAGCAGTACTTC. Translated, it gives CASSRTERGSYEQYF. V usage is TRBV5-4 and J usage is TRBJ2-7, with D maybe TRBD2 (5 bases). CDR3 length equals 15 residues. V dropped 4 bases and J dropped 0 bases, with 14 bases sitting between them. The germline V gene has CDR1 SGHNT and CDR2 YYREEE (reference sequence). The variable domain in full, completed from reference TRBV5-4 and TRBJ2-7, reads ETGVTQSPTHLIKTRGQQVTLRCSSQSGHNTVSWYQQALGQGPQFIFQYYREEENGRGNFPPRFSGLQFPNYSSELNVNALELDDSALYLCASSRTERGSYEQYFGPGTRLTVT.

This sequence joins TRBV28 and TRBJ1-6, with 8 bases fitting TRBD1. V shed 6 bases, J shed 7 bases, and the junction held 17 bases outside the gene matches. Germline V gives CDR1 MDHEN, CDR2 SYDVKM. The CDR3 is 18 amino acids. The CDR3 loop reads CASSSGSTGARLNSPLHF. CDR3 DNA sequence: TGTGCCAGCAGCTCCGGGTCGACAGGGGCTCGACTCAATTCACCCCTCCACTTT.

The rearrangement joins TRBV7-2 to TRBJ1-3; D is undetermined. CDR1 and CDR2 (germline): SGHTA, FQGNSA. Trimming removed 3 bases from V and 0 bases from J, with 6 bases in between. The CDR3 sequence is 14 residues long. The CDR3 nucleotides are TGTGCCAGCAGCTTTACTGCCTCTGGAAACACCATATATTTT. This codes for CASSFTASGNTIYF.

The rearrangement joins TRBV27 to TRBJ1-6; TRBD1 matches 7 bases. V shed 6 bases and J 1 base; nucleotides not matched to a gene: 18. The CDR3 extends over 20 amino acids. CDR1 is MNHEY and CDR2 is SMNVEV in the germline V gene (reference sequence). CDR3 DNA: TGTGCCAGCAGCCAACCGGAGACAGGGTTGCCGGGGTCCTATAATTCACCCCTCCACTTT. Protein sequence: CASSQPETGLPGSYNSPLHF.

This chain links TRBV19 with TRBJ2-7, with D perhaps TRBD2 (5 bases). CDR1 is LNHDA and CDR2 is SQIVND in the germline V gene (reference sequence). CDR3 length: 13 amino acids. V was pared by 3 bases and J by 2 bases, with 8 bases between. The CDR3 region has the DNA TGTGCCAGTAGTATGAGGGTGCCCTACGAGCAGTACTTC. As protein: CASSMRVPYEQYF.

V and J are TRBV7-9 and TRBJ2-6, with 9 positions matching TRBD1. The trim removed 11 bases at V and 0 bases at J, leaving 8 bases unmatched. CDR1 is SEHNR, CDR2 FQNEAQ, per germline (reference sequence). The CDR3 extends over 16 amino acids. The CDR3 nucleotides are TGTGCCTCACCGGGACAGGGATACTCTGGGGCCAACGTCCTGACTTTC. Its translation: CASPGQGYSGANVLTF.

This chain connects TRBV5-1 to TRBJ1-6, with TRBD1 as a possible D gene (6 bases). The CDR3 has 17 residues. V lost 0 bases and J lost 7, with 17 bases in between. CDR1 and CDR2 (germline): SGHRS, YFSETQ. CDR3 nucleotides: TGCGCCAGCAGCTTGGTTCGTCCAGGGGAGTTCAATTCACCCCTCCACTTT. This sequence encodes CASSLVRPGEFNSPLHF. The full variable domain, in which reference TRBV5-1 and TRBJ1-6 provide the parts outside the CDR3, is KAGVTQTPRYLIKTRGQQVTLSCSPISGHRSVSWYQQTPGQGLQFLFEYFSETQRNKGNFPGRFSGRQFSNSRSEMNVSTLELGDSALYLCASSLVRPGEFNSPLHFGNGTRLTVT.

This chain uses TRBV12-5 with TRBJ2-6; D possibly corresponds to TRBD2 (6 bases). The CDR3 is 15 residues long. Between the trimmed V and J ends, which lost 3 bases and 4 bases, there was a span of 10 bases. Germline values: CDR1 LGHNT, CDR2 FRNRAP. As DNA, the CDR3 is TGTGCTAGTGGTTTCGAGGCGGGAGGGGCCAACGTCCTGACTTTC. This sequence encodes CASGFEAGGANVLTF.

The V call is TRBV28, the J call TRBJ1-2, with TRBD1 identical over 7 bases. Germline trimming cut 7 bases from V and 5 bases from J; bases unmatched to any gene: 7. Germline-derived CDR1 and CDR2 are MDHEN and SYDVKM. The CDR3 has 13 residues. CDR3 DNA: TGTGCCAGCACCATAAACAGGGGTTATGGCTACACCTTC. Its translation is CASTINRGYGYTF.

Here the CDR3 reads CASSHQGGIYGYTF. The CDR3 DNA reads as TGTGCCAGCAGCCATCAGGGAGGGATCTATGGCTACACCTTC. This rearrangement joins TRBV6-5 to TRBJ1-2, with D possibly matching TRBD1 (5 bases). Deletions cut 6 bases from V and 4 bases from J, with 15 bases between. Germline V CDR1 and CDR2: MNHEY, SVGAGI. The CDR3 is made up of 14 amino acids.

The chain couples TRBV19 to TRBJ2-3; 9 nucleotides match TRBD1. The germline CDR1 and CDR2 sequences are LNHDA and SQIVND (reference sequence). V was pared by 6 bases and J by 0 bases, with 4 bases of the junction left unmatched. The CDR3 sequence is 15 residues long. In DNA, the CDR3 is TGTGCCAGTAGGGACAGGGGATCTAGCACAGATACGCAGTATTTT. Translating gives CASRDRGSSTDTQYF.

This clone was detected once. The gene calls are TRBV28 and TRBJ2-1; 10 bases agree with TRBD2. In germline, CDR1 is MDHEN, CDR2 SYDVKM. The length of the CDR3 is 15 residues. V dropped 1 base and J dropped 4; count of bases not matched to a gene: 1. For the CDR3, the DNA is TGTGCCAGCAGTTTATCTAGCGGGAGATACAATGAGCAGTTCTTC. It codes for CASSLSSGRYNEQFF.

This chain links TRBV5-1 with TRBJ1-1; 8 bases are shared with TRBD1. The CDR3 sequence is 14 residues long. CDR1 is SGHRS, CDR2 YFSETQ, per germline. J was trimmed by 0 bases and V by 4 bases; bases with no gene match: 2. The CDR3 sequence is CASSTTGVNTEAFF. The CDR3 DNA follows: TGCGCCAGCAGCACGACAGGGGTGAACACTGAAGCTTTCTTT.

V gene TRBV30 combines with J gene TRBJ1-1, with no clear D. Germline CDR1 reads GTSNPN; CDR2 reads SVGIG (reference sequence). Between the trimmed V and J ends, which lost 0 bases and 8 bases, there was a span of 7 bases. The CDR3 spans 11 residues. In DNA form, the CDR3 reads TGTGCCTGGAGTGTAAAGCTGGAAGCTTTCTTT. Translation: CAWSVKLEAFF.

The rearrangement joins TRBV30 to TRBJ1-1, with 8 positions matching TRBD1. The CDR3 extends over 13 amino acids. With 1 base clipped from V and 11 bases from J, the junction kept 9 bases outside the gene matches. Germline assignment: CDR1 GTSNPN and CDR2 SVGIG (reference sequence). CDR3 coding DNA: TGTGCCTGGAGTGCCTCAGGGGGCCCGACCGCTTTCTTT. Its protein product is CAWSASGGPTAFF.

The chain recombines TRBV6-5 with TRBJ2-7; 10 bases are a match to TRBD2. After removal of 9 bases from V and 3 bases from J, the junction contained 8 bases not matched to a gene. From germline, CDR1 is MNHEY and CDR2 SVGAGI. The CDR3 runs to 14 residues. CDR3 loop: CASRGLADLYEQYF. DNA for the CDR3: TGTGCCAGTAGAGGACTAGCGGACCTCTACGAGCAGTACTTC.

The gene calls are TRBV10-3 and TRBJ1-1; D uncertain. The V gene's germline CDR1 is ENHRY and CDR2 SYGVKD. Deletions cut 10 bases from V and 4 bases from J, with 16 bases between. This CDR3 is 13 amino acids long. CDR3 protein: CATRSQEGTEAFF. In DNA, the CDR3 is TGTGCCACAAGGTCCCAGGAAGGCACTGAAGCTTTCTTT.

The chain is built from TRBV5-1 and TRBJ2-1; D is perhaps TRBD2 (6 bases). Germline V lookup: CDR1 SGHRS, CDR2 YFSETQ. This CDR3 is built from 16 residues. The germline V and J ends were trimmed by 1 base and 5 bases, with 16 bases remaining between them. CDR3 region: CASSLTPGTGNNEQFF. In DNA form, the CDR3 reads TGCGCCAGCAGCTTGACCCCCGGGACTGGTAACAATGAGCAGTTCTTC.

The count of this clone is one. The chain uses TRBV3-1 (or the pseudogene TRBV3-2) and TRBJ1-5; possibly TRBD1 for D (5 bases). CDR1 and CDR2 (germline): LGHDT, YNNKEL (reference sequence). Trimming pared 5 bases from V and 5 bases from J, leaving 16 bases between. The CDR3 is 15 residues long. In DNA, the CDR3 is TGTGCCAGCAGCGACGGTGGAGGGACGTATCAGCCCCAGCATTTT. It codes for CASSDGGGTYQPQHF.

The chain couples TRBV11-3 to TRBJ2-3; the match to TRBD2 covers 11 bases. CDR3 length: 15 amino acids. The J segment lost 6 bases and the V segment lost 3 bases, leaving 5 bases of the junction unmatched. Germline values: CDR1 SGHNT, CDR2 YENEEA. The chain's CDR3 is CASSFSGGASDTQYF. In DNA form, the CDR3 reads TGTGCCAGCAGCTTTAGCGGGGGGGCGTCGGATACGCAGTATTTT.

The CDR3 loop reads CASSETGSGNTIYF. The CDR3 nucleotides are TGTGCCAGCAGTGAAACAGGATCGGGAAACACCATATATTTT. The chain recombines TRBV6-1 with TRBJ1-3; a possible D gene is TRBD1 (5 bases). Trimming stripped 2 bases from V and 4 bases from J, with 9 bases between. CDR1 and CDR2 from the germline V gene are MNHNS and SASEGT. The CDR3 consists of 14 residues.

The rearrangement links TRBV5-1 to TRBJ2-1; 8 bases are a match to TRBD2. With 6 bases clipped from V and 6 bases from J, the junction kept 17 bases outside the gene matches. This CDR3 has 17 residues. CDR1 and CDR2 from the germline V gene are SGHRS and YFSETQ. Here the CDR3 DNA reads TGCGCCAGCACTAGGGCGGGGGGAGCTGGGTTCTTCAATGAGCAGTTCTTC. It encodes CASTRAGGAGFFNEQFF.

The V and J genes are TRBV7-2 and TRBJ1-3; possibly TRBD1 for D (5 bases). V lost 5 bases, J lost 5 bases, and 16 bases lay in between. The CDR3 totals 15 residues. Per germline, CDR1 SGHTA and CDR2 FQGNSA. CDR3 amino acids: CASSAQTAGRNTIYF. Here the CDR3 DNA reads TGTGCCAGCAGCGCCCAGACCGCAGGGAGAAACACCATATATTTT.

DNA of the CDR3: TGTGCCAGCAACGCTCCGCGGGGGGGCCTTGATACGCAGTATTTT. This sequence encodes CASNAPRGGLDTQYF. The chain recombines TRBV28 with TRBJ2-3; TRBD2 agrees at 9 bases. Germline CDR1 reads MDHEN; CDR2 reads SYDVKM. There are 15 residues in the CDR3. After removal of 7 bases from V and 6 bases from J, the junction contained 11 bases not matched to a gene.